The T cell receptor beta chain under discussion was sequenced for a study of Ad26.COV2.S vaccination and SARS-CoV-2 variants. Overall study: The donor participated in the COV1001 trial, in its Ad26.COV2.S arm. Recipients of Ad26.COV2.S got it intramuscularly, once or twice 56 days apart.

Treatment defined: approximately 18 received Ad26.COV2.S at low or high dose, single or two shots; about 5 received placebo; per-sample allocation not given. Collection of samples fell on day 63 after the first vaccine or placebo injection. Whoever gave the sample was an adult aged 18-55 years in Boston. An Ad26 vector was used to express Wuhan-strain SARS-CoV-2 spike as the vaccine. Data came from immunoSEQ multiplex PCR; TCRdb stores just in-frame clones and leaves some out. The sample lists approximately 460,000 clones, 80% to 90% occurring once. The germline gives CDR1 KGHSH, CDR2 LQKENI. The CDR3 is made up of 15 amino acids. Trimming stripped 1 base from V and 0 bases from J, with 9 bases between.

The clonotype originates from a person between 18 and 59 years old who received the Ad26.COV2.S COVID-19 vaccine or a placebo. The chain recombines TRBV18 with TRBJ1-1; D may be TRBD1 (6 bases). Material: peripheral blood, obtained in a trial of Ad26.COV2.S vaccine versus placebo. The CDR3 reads CASSPQGELNTEAFF. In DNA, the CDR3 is TGTGCCAGCTCACCACAGGGGGAATTGAACACTGAAGCTTTCTTT.